The rows below give T cell receptor beta chains drawn from one sample of a study of blood T cell repertoires in COVID-19. TCRdb's copy holds only in-frame clones and misses some; the assay was immunoSEQ multiplex PCR. Here the sample spans 110,000 to 150,000 clones, about 82% being singletons. The sequenced sample was PBMCs or T cells enriched from blood (not recorded which). The origin of the receptors is a woman in her thirties or forties who had recovered from COVID-19. Both conserved end residues are part of each CDR3. Fields, in order: J gene, V gene, CDR3 protein.

TRBJ2-7 | TRBV27 | CASSLTPLLAGPSEQYF
TRBJ1-2 | TRBV7-8 | CASSPTGGAIYGYTF
TRBJ2-1 | TRBV5-4 | CASSPPGTGYNEQFF
TRBJ2-3 | TRBV7-2 | CASSSGTYPPTDTQYF
TRBJ1-1 | TRBV13 | CASSLARGEAFF
TRBJ2-1 | TRBV7-6 | CASSLSLLAGVGNEQFF
TRBJ2-3 | TRBV7-9 | CASSLAIGGVTDTQYF
TRBJ1-2 | TRBV3-1/TRBV3-2 | CASSQEPRTGNYGYTF
TRBJ2-2 | TRBV14 | CASSQTSGTGELFF
TRBJ1-6 | TRBV19 | CASSIGDREGDSPLHF
TRBJ2-2 | TRBV2 | CASSVGRTNTGELFF
TRBJ2-4 | TRBV7-9 | CASSLLAGAKNIQYF
TRBJ2-1 | TRBV29-1 | CSVDPSGRELIEQFF
TRBJ2-1 | TRBV9 | CASSVGAGGQNEQFF
TRBJ2-7 | TRBV4-2 | CASSQDRGEQYF
TRBJ1-6 | TRBV6-4 | CASSEGQGASSYNSPLHF
TRBJ2-5 | TRBV5-4 | CASSSRDYQETQYF
TRBJ2-6 | TRBV19 | CASSIYRESLSSGANVLTF
TRBJ1-4 | TRBV4-2 | CASSQDMAGGNEKLFF
TRBJ1-1 | TRBV9 | CASSAGSSEAFF
TRBJ1-5 | TRBV15 | CATSREGLPYDQPQHF
TRBJ1-2 | TRBV2 | CASSGLTGVGYTF
TRBJ2-7 | TRBV6-6 | CASSYSRGPAGYEQYF
TRBJ2-3 | TRBV18 | CASSPQGATTDTQYF
TRBJ2-4 | TRBV3-1/TRBV3-2 | CASSQVAGGIQYF
TRBJ1-5 | TRBV6-6 | CASSHGDSGTRYSNQPQHF
TRBJ1-1 | TRBV29-1 | CSGSNRNTEAFF
TRBJ2-3 | TRBV6-6 | CATSPLAGAVDTQYF
TRBJ2-4 | TRBV20-1 | CSASSILGGIQYF
TRBJ1-2 | TRBV29-1 | CSVTGNVGYTF
TRBJ1-4 | TRBV28 | CASSLSFGRPTNEKLFF
TRBJ1-3 | TRBV6-1 | CASSEPPGGYSGNTIYF
TRBJ2-1 | TRBV5-1 | CASSLRSSYNEQFF
TRBJ2-5 | TRBV9 | CASSVDEGDQETQYF
TRBJ1-2 | TRBV12-3/TRBV12-4 | CASSPGEYGYTF
TRBJ1-2 | TRBV5-6 | CASSPGTTLSYGYTF
TRBJ1-2 | TRBV3-1/TRBV3-2 | CASRTTGEGYTF
TRBJ1-1 | TRBV29-1 | CSVGARVATEAFF
TRBJ2-7 | TRBV19 | CASSFGQGSYEQYF
TRBJ1-6 | TRBV28 | CASSLTGASSPLHF
TRBJ2-3 | TRBV14 | CASSQIRGLADRVGTQYF
TRBJ1-3 | TRBV5-6 | CASSHRGPGNTIYF